The 2 T cell receptor beta chains below were found in one sample sequenced in a study of vaccination effects on CD4 cells after COVID-19. Assay: immunoSEQ multiplex PCR; the TCRdb copy retains only in-frame clones and omits some. The sample includes around 49,000 clones, around 66% of them seen just once. No antigen has been assigned to these receptors. ViraFEST expansion of antigen-specific CD4+ T cells with viral peptide pools preceded sequencing. Scientists isolated CD4+ T cells after a roughly 10-day culture period ended. The person was diagnosed with PCR-confirmed SARS-CoV-2 infection between March and December 2020. Here the sequenced sample was CD4+ T cells from PBMCs cultured with a peptide pool, taken before COVID-19 vaccination. The receptors come from a human donor who had a prior SARS-CoV-2 infection.

This sequence joins TRBV6-2 or TRBV6-3 and TRBJ2-2; D gene ambiguous. Germline lookup yields CDR1 MNHEY and CDR2 SVGEGT. V gave up 5 bases and J gave up 5 bases, with 12 bases separating them. The CDR3 is 14 residues long. This chain's CDR3 is CASSRWTRTGELFF. The DNA for the CDR3 is TGTGCCAGCAGTCGCTGGACGAGAACCGGGGAGCTGTTTTTT.

The J gene is TRBJ2-5, the V gene TRBV5-1; D is unclear. Germline V gene lookup returns CDR1 SGHRS and CDR2 YFSETQ. Trimming removed 5 bases at V and 2 bases at J, with 13 bases between. The CDR3 is 14 residues long. The CDR3 is CASSHPGSQETQYF. As DNA, the CDR3 is TGCGCCAGCAGTCACCCGGGCTCTCAAGAGACCCAGTACTTC.